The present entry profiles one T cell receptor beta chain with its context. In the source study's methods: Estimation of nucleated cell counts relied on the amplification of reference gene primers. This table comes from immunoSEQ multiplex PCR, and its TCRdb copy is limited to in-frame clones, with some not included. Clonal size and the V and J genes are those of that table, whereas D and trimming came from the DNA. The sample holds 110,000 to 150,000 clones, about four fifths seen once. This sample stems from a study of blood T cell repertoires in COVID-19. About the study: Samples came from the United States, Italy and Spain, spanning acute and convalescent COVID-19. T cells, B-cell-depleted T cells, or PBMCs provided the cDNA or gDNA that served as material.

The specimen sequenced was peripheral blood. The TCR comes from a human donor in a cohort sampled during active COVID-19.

The chain's CDR3 is CASSFEGPPKETQYF. CDR3 DNA sequence: TGTGCCAGCAGCTTCGAGGGCCCACCAAAGGAGACCCAGTACTTC. The chain links TRBV14 to TRBJ2-5; a weak D match, TRBD2 (5 bases). The CDR3 is made up of 15 amino acids. Trimming took off 5 bases at V and 5 bases at J, with 18 bases between the two ends. Germline V lookup: CDR1 SGHDN, CDR2 FVKESK.